These T cell receptor beta chains were read from a single sample in a study of breast tumors, draining lymph nodes, adjacent tissues. TCRdb reprocessed the multiplex PCR reads with MiXCR, giving one entry per CDR3 protein. Altogether around 130,000 distinct CDR3 sequences are present, 15% to 20% being singletons, with the ten largest covering over 3%. Material for sequencing was axillary lymph node tissue. Receptors were obtained from a female donor with breast cancer. Some clones in this sample may be carry-over from other donors' samples. CDR3s include the opening cysteine and the closing phenylalanine or tryptophan. D genes are given only for firm matches. Clone size is not always given. Where it is, it says once, few, many or a class for expanded clones.

v_gene: TRBV6-1
abundance: many
len: 14
d_gene: TRBD1
j_gene: TRBJ1-2
CDR3nt: TGTGCCAGCATAGTTTCGACAGGGGGCTATGGCTACACCTTC
CDR3aa: CASIVSTGGYGYTF

v_gene: TRBV24-1
abundance: many
len: 14
d_gene: NA
j_gene: TRBJ2-2
CDR3nt: TGTGCCACCAGTGATTTCAGAGACACCGGGGAGCTGTTTTTT
CDR3aa: CATSDFRDTGELFF

v_gene: TRBV7-2
abundance: many
len: 17
d_gene: NA
j_gene: TRBJ1-2
CDR3nt: TGTGCCAGCAGCTTAGCCTGGGGAGACAGTACTAACTATGGCTACACCTTC
CDR3aa: CASSLAWGDSTNYGYTF

v_gene: TRBV19
abundance: NA
len: 13
d_gene: TRBD1
j_gene: TRBJ2-7
CDR3nt: TGTGCCAGTAGTAGGACAGGGGGCGACGAGCAGTACTTC
CDR3aa: CASSRTGGDEQYF

v_gene: TRBV20-1
abundance: many
len: 14
d_gene: NA
j_gene: TRBJ1-4
CDR3nt: TGCAGTGCTAGGGGGGACGCAACTAATGAAAAACTGTTTTTT
CDR3aa: CSARGDATNEKLFF

v_gene: TRBV19
abundance: NA
len: 15
d_gene: NA
j_gene: TRBJ2-4
CDR3nt: TGTGCCACTAGTATGGGGCGGCAGGGTCGTAACATTCAGTACTTC
CDR3aa: CATSMGRQGRNIQYF

v_gene: TRBV28
abundance: NA
len: 13
d_gene: NA
j_gene: TRBJ1-2
CDR3nt: TGTGCCAGCAGTTTAGGGGGAACTTATGGCTACACCTTC
CDR3aa: CASSLGGTYGYTF

v_gene: TRBV10-3
abundance: many
len: 13
d_gene: NA
j_gene: TRBJ2-2
CDR3nt: TGTGCCATCTCCCCACAGGGTGGCGGGGAGCTGTTTTTT
CDR3aa: CAISPQGGGELFF

v_gene: TRBV5-1
abundance: many
len: 15
d_gene: TRBD2
j_gene: TRBJ2-1
CDR3nt: TGCGCCAGCAGCTTGGAGACTAGCTTGGGGAATGAGCAGTTCTTC
CDR3aa: CASSLETSLGNEQFF

v_gene: TRBV5-8
abundance: many
len: 15
d_gene: TRBD1
j_gene: TRBJ2-3
CDR3nt: TGTGCCAGCAGAACCGGACAGGGAAACACAGATACGCAGTATTTT
CDR3aa: CASRTGQGNTDTQYF

v_gene: TRBV13
abundance: once
len: 21
d_gene: TRBD2
j_gene: TRBJ2-2
CDR3nt: TGTGCCAGCAGCTTAGGCCCCCCGGGACTATCGGGGGGGGCCAACACCGGGGAGCTGTTTTTT
CDR3aa: CASSLGPPGLSGGANTGELFF

v_gene: TRBV12-3/TRBV12-4
abundance: many
len: 13
d_gene: NA
j_gene: TRBJ2-7
CDR3nt: TGTGCCAGCAGCCCTGCGGGTAGCTACGAGCAGTACTTC
CDR3aa: CASSPAGSYEQYF

v_gene: TRBV5-4
abundance: many
len: 15
d_gene: TRBD1
j_gene: TRBJ2-7
CDR3nt: TGTGCCAGCAGCTCGAGGACAGGGTCTGTAGGCGAGCAGTACTTC
CDR3aa: CASSSRTGSVGEQYF

v_gene: TRBV7-9
abundance: many
len: 12
d_gene: NA
j_gene: TRBJ1-6
CDR3nt: TGTGCCAGCAGCTTGGACAATTCACCCCTCCACTTT
CDR3aa: CASSLDNSPLHF

v_gene: TRBV29-1
abundance: NA
len: 14
d_gene: NA
j_gene: TRBJ2-1
CDR3nt: TGCAGCGTTGGCAGAACAAGCTCCTACAATGAGCAGTTCTTC
CDR3aa: CSVGRTSSYNEQFF

v_gene: TRBV19
abundance: many
len: 15
d_gene: NA
j_gene: TRBJ2-1
CDR3nt: TGTGCCAGTAGCCGTAACGTGGACTCCTACAATGAGCAGTTCTTC
CDR3aa: CASSRNVDSYNEQFF

v_gene: TRBV19
abundance: many
len: 12
d_gene: NA
j_gene: TRBJ2-7
CDR3nt: TGTGCCAGTTCCCCAGGGTACTACGAGCAGTACTTC
CDR3aa: CASSPGYYEQYF

v_gene: TRBV20-1
abundance: many
len: 13
d_gene: NA
j_gene: TRBJ2-1
CDR3nt: TGCAGTGCCGAGGGGGGGTCCTACAATGAGCAGTTCTTC
CDR3aa: CSAEGGSYNEQFF

v_gene: TRBV7-2
abundance: many
len: 16
d_gene: NA
j_gene: TRBJ2-3
CDR3nt: TGTGCCAGCAGCTTAGCAGGCGGACGGTCCGGAAATACGCAGTATTTT
CDR3aa: CASSLAGGRSGNTQYF

v_gene: TRBV5-1
abundance: many
len: 15
d_gene: TRBD1
j_gene: TRBJ1-6
CDR3nt: TGCGCCAGCAGCTTGTCAGGGGGTCAGCTTTCACCCCTCCACTTT
CDR3aa: CASSLSGGQLSPLHF

v_gene: TRBV30
abundance: NA
len: 15
d_gene: TRBD1
j_gene: TRBJ1-3
CDR3nt: TGTGCCTGGAGTGCCGGGACAGCCTCTGGAAACACCATATATTTT
CDR3aa: CAWSAGTASGNTIYF

v_gene: TRBV30
abundance: many
len: 13
d_gene: NA
j_gene: TRBJ1-2
CDR3nt: TGTGCCTGGAGTGTACGGTGGGACTATGGCTACACCTTC
CDR3aa: CAWSVRWDYGYTF

v_gene: TRBV20-1
abundance: many
len: 14
d_gene: NA
j_gene: TRBJ1-6
CDR3nt: TGCAGTGCCAGGACACCTCCTAATAATTCACCCCTCCACTTT
CDR3aa: CSARTPPNNSPLHF

v_gene: TRBV4-1
abundance: many
len: 16
d_gene: TRBD1
j_gene: TRBJ1-3
CDR3nt: TGCGCCAGCAGCCAAGGGACAGGGAGCTCTGGAAACACCATATATTTT
CDR3aa: CASSQGTGSSGNTIYF

v_gene: TRBV20-1
abundance: many
len: 11
d_gene: NA
j_gene: TRBJ2-7
CDR3nt: TGCAGTGCCACAGACACCGACGAGCAGTACTTC
CDR3aa: CSATDTDEQYF

v_gene: TRBV5-1
abundance: NA
len: 13
d_gene: TRBD1
j_gene: TRBJ1-1
CDR3nt: TGCGCCAGCCTTTCAGAGGGGGCCACTGAAGCTTTCTTT
CDR3aa: CASLSEGATEAFF

v_gene: TRBV7-9
abundance: many
len: 16
d_gene: NA
j_gene: TRBJ2-1
CDR3nt: TGTGCCAGCAGCTTAGCTGGGTTTGTCAGGGGGGGTGAGCAGTTCTTC
CDR3aa: CASSLAGFVRGGEQFF

v_gene: TRBV4-2
abundance: many
len: 15
d_gene: TRBD2
j_gene: TRBJ2-5
CDR3nt: TGTGCCAGCAGCCAGGCTAGCGGGGTGGGAGAGACCCAGTACTTC
CDR3aa: CASSQASGVGETQYF

v_gene: TRBV6-1
abundance: NA
len: 14
d_gene: NA
j_gene: TRBJ1-3
CDR3nt: TGTGCCAGCAACGGACGGAGCTCTGGAAACACCATATATTTT
CDR3aa: CASNGRSSGNTIYF

v_gene: TRBV18
abundance: few
len: 15
d_gene: TRBD2
j_gene: TRBJ2-1
CDR3nt: TGTGCCAGCTCACGGACTAGCGGGAGTGCCGATGAGCAGTCCTTC
CDR3aa: CASSRTSGSADEQSF

v_gene: TRBV3-1
abundance: many
len: 13
d_gene: NA
j_gene: TRBJ2-7
CDR3nt: TGTGCCAGCAGCCCCCTACCTCCGGGCGAGCAGTACTTC
CDR3aa: CASSPLPPGEQYF

v_gene: TRBV5-4
abundance: many
len: 14
d_gene: NA
j_gene: TRBJ2-3
CDR3nt: TGTGCCAGCAGGTCCGGGAGTAGCACAGATACGCAGTATTTT
CDR3aa: CASRSGSSTDTQYF

v_gene: TRBV6-5
abundance: many
len: 14
d_gene: NA
j_gene: TRBJ1-2
CDR3nt: TGTGCCAGCAGTACTGGGACGGCCAACTATGGCTACACCTTC
CDR3aa: CASSTGTANYGYTF

v_gene: TRBV27
abundance: few
len: 16
d_gene: NA
j_gene: TRBJ2-5
CDR3nt: TGTGCCAGCAGTGCGCAGGGGCCCCAGTACCAAGAGACCCAGTACTTC
CDR3aa: CASSAQGPQYQETQYF

v_gene: TRBV20-1
abundance: many
len: 12
d_gene: NA
j_gene: TRBJ2-1
CDR3nt: TGCAGTGCTCCGGTGGACTACAATGAGCAGTTCTTC
CDR3aa: CSAPVDYNEQFF

v_gene: TRBV27
abundance: NA
len: 15
d_gene: TRBD2
j_gene: TRBJ2-2
CDR3nt: TGTGCCAGCAGCCTTTCGACTAGCGAGACCGGGGAGCTGTTTTTT
CDR3aa: CASSLSTSETGELFF

v_gene: TRBV20-1
abundance: many
len: 12
d_gene: NA
j_gene: TRBJ2-7
CDR3nt: TGCAGTGCTAGCGGGACTTTGTACGAGCAGTACTTC
CDR3aa: CSASGTLYEQYF

v_gene: TRBV6-5
abundance: many
len: 15
d_gene: TRBD1
j_gene: TRBJ1-2
CDR3nt: TGTGCCAGCAGTCCATCCACAGGGGGCTTGGATGGCTACACCTTC
CDR3aa: CASSPSTGGLDGYTF

v_gene: TRBV14
abundance: many
len: 14
d_gene: NA
j_gene: TRBJ2-1
CDR3nt: TGTGCCAGCAGCCAATTGGACACCTACAATGAGCAGTTCTTC
CDR3aa: CASSQLDTYNEQFF

v_gene: TRBV5-1
abundance: many
len: 17
d_gene: TRBD2
j_gene: TRBJ2-1
CDR3nt: TGCGCCAGCAGCTCCTTCACCGGGACTAGATCGTTCAGGGGGCAGTTCTTC
CDR3aa: CASSSFTGTRSFRGQFF

v_gene: TRBV6-1
abundance: many
len: 15
d_gene: TRBD1
j_gene: TRBJ1-5
CDR3nt: TGTGCCAGCAGTGAAAAGGGGGCATTCAGTCAGCCCCAGCATTTT
CDR3aa: CASSEKGAFSQPQHF

v_gene: TRBV24-1
abundance: many
len: 18
d_gene: NA
j_gene: TRBJ2-3
CDR3nt: TGTGCCACCAGTGATCCGGCAGGAAGGGGCCCTTTCACAGATACGCAGTATTTT
CDR3aa: CATSDPAGRGPFTDTQYF